This passage covers 17 T cell receptor beta chains from one sample sequenced in a study of cytomegalovirus exposure and HLA in healthy donors. PCR employed 60 Vbeta and 13 Jbeta primers. Produced via immunoSEQ multiplex PCR; TCRdb's table is partial and in-frame only. Here the sample table reports some 44,000 clones. Input material: PBMCs. These receptors were obtained from a woman in her twenties or thirties in good health and CMV-seronegative.

V and J are TRBV9 and TRBJ2-7; 14 nucleotides align to TRBD2. V lost 3 bases and J lost 3; bases outside the gene matches: 5. Germline V CDR1 and CDR2: SGDLS, YYNGEE. CDR3 length: 16 amino acids. CDR3 residues: CASSEGLAGERYEQYF. The CDR3 DNA reads as TGTGCCAGCAGCGAGGGACTAGCGGGAGAGCGCTACGAGCAGTACTTC.

The chain has TRBV10-3 and TRBJ1-2; 8 bases are shared with TRBD1. V trimming: 2 bases; J trimming: 1 base; junction bases outside the gene matches: 3. The CDR3 sequence is 15 residues long. The germline V gene encodes CDR1 ENHRY and CDR2 SYGVKD. CDR3 in DNA: TGTGCCATCAGTGAGCCGACAGGGGATAACTATGGCTACACCTTC. Amino acids: CAISEPTGDNYGYTF.

The V and J genes are TRBV10-3 and TRBJ1-1; unclear D gene. Germline CDR1 reads ENHRY; CDR2 reads SYGVKD. The ends were cut back, 10 bases at V and 1 base at J, with 13 bases in the middle. The CDR3 has 13 residues. CDR3 in amino acids: CATWPAGNTEAFF. The CDR3 DNA sequence: TGTGCCACCTGGCCGGCAGGGAACACTGAAGCTTTCTTT.

The chain carries TRBV6-1 and TRBJ2-7; D might be TRBD1 (6 bases). Trimming shortened V by 3 bases and J by 5 bases, and 8 bases separated the two germline ends. Germline CDR1 reads MNHNS; CDR2 reads SASEGT. The CDR3 has 12 amino acids. The CDR3 region is CASSDRGDEQYF. The CDR3, as DNA: TGTGCCAGCAGTGACAGGGGCGACGAGCAGTACTTC.

The rearrangement links TRBV30 to TRBJ1-6, with D possibly being TRBD1 (6 bases). This CDR3 contains 15 residues. Per the germline V gene, CDR1 is GTSNPN and CDR2 is SVGIG (reference sequence). The V gene lost 5 bases and the J gene lost 3 bases, with 14 bases spanning the gap. This chain's CDR3 is CAWGGRVNYNSPLHF. The CDR3 DNA is TGTGCCTGGGGGGGCAGAGTGAACTATAATTCACCCCTCCACTTT.

The CDR3 sequence is CAISESTGGDYGYTF. CDR3 nucleotides: TGTGCCATCAGTGAAAGTACAGGGGGCGACTATGGCTACACCTTC. The chain employs TRBV10-3 and TRBJ1-2; 9 bases agree with TRBD1. CDR3 length equals 15 residues. Trimming took 3 bases from V and 3 from J; bases not matched to a gene: 5. Germline CDR1 is ENHRY and CDR2 is SYGVKD.

This chain links TRBV4-1 with TRBJ2-7; 7 bases map to TRBD2. CDR3 length equals 14 residues. J gave up 4 bases and V 3 bases, and 6 bases lay outside the gene matches. The germline V gene encodes CDR1 MGHRA and CDR2 YSYEKL. This CDR3 reads CASSQVAGAYEQYF. CDR3 coding DNA: TGCGCCAGCAGCCAGGTTGCGGGAGCGTACGAGCAGTACTTC.

V is TRBV6-5 and J is TRBJ1-2; possible D gene TRBD1, 5 bases. The CDR3 loop spans 15 amino acids. Trimming removed 0 bases at V and 7 bases at J, with 15 bases between. Germline assignment: CDR1 MNHEY and CDR2 SVGAGI. In DNA form, the CDR3 reads TGTGCCAGCAGTTACTCGTCCAGGGCTCAAAGTGGCTACACCTTC. It translates to CASSYSSRAQSGYTF.

V usage is TRBV29-1 and J usage is TRBJ1-2; D is perhaps TRBD1 (6 bases). CDR3 length: 13 residues. Germline V gene sequence: CDR1 SQVTM, CDR2 ANQGSEA. Trimming left V 6 bases short and J 4 bases short, with 15 bases between. The chain's CDR3 is CSVVLGTLYGYTF. The CDR3 DNA follows: TGCAGCGTGGTCCTCGGGACACTCTATGGCTACACCTTC.

This chain connects TRBV6-5 to TRBJ2-7; no clear D gene. V was cut by 0 bases and J by 7 bases, with 7 bases left in between. There are 12 residues in the CDR3. Looked up from germline, CDR1 is MNHEY and CDR2 is SVGAGI. The CDR3, as DNA: TGTGCCAGCAGTTACTCTAACAAAGAGCAGTACTTC. Translation: CASSYSNKEQYF.

The J gene is TRBJ2-1, the V gene TRBV30; 10 bases agree with TRBD2. After removal of 5 bases from V and 11 bases from J, the junction contained 15 bases not matched to a gene. The germline V gene has CDR1 GTSNPN and CDR2 SVGIG (reference sequence). This CDR3 comprises 15 residues. DNA of the CDR3: TGTGCCTGGCGAGATACGAGTCTAGCGGGAGTTAAGCAGTTCTTC. Its protein product is CAWRDTSLAGVKQFF.

The genes are TRBV18 and TRBJ1-4, with 9 bases fitting TRBD1. With 3 bases clipped from V and 7 bases from J, the junction kept 3 bases outside the gene matches. The CDR3 length is 14 residues. In germline, CDR1 is KGHSH, CDR2 LQKENI. The CDR3 protein is CASSPRDRVEKLFF. CDR3 bases: TGTGCCAGCTCACCCCGGGACAGGGTTGAAAAACTGTTTTTT.

The genes are TRBV13 and TRBJ2-1, with D maybe TRBD2 (6 bases). Trimming left V 5 bases short and J 0 bases short, with 17 bases between. This CDR3 has 17 residues. Germline V gene sequence: CDR1 PRHDT, CDR2 FYEKMQ (reference sequence). CDR3 protein: CASSPAGTRNSYNEQFF. CDR3 bases: TGTGCCAGCAGCCCAGCCGGGACTCGGAACTCCTACAATGAGCAGTTCTTC.

The chain carries TRBV28 and TRBJ2-3; 11 bases agree with TRBD2. The CDR3 loop spans 19 amino acids. V lost 6 bases and J lost 4; bases outside the gene matches: 18. Germline V lookup: CDR1 MDHEN, CDR2 SYDVKM. DNA of the CDR3: TGTGCCAGCAGCCACCCGATTTGGGCTAGCGGGAGGTCCCCAGATACGCAGTATTTT. It specifies CASSHPIWASGRSPDTQYF.

The chain carries TRBV29-1 and TRBJ2-5; 13 bases align to TRBD2. The CDR3 length is 15 residues. Germline CDR1 is SQVTM and CDR2 is ANQGSEA. The trim removed 5 bases at V and 5 bases at J, leaving 8 bases unmatched. CDR3 in DNA: TGCAGCGTTTCACTCGGACTAGCGGGAGAGGAGACCCAGTACTTC. Its protein product is CSVSLGLAGEETQYF.

The rearrangement joins TRBV2 to TRBJ2-5; weak D call: TRBD1 (7 bases). The V end was cut by 8 bases, the J end by 3 bases, with 28 bases between. Germline lookup yields CDR1 SNHLY and CDR2 FYNNEI. The length of the CDR3 is 18 residues. CDR3 nucleotides: TGTGCCAGCCTGCGGGACGTAATACAGGGGCGCCTGAAAGAGACCCAGTACTTC. It translates to CASLRDVIQGRLKETQYF.

The V and J genes are TRBV29-1 and TRBJ2-1; D perhaps matches TRBD1 (5 bases). CDR3 size: 15 residues. Germline V CDR1 and CDR2: SQVTM, ANQGSEA. V was trimmed by 0 bases and J by 8 bases, leaving 17 bases between them. CDR3 coding DNA: TGCAGCGTTGAAGATTGGTCGGCCGTAGGGGATGAGCAGTTCTTC. It specifies CSVEDWSAVGDEQFF.